The text below deals with one TCR beta chain. This sample is drawn from a study of blood T cells in healthy people across ages. The germline V gene encodes CDR1 DFQATT and CDR2 SNEGSKA (reference sequence). Trimming stripped 5 bases from V and 7 bases from J, with 17 bases between. The CDR3 consists of 13 residues. With a J-beta primer mix and a sample-barcoded 5' primer, a second PCR ran about 6 to 11 cycles. TCRdb re-called the 5' RACE reads through MiXCR, storing one row per CDR3 protein. This table holds roughly 790,000 distinct CDR3 sequences, about 40% found once. The clonotype originates from a woman aged 60-75 years in good health. This chain joins TRBV20-1 and TRBJ2-5, with D possibly being TRBD2 (6 bases). Source material: blood. Written as DNA, the CDR3 is TGCAGTGCTCTGACTAGTTTGGATGGGACCCAGTACTTC. It yields the protein CSALTSLDGTQYF.